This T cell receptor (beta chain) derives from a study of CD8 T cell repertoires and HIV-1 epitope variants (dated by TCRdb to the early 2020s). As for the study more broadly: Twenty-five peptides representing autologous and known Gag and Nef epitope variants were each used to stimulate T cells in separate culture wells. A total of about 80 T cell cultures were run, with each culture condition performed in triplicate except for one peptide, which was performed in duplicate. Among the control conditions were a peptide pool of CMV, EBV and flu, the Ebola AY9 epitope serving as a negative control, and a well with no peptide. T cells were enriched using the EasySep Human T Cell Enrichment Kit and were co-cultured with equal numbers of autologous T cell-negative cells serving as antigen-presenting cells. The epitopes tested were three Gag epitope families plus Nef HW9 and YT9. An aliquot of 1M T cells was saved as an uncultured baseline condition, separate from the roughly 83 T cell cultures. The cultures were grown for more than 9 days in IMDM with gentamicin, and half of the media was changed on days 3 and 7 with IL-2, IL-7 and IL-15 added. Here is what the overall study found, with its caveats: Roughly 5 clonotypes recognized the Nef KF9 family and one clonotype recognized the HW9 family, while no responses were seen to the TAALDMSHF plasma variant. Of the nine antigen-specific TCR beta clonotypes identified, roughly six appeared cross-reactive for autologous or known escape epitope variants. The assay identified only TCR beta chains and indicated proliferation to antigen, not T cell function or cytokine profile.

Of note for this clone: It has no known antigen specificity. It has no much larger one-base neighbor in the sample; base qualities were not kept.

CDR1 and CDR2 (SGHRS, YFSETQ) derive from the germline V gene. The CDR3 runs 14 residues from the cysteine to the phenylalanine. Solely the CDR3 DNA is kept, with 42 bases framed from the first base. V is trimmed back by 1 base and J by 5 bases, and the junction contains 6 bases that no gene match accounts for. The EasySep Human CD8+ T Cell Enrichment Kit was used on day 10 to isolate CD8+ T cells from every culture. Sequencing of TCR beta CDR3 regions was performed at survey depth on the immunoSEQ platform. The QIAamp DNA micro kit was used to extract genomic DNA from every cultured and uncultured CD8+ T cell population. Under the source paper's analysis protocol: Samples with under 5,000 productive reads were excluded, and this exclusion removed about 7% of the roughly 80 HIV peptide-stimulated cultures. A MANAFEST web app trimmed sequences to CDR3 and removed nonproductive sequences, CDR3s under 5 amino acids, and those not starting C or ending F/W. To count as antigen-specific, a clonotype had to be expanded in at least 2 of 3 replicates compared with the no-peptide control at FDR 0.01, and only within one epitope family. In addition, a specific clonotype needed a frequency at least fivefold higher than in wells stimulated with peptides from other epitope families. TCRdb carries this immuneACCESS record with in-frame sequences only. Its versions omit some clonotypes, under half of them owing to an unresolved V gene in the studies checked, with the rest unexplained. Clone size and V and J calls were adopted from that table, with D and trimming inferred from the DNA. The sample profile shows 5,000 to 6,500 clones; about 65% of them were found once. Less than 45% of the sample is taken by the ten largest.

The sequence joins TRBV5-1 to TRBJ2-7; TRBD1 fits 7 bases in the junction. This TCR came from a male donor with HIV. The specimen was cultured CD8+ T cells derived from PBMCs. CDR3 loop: CASSLYQGDHEQYF. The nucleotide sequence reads TGCGCCAGCAGCTTGTACCAGGGGGACCACGAGCAGTACTTC.